The rows below give T cell receptor beta chains drawn from one sample of a study of blood T cell repertoires in COVID-19. The table came from immunoSEQ multiplex PCR; TCRdb's copy has only in-frame clones and leaves some out. The sample includes some 150,000 clones, approximately 84% of them seen just once. What was sequenced was peripheral blood. The receptors stem from a human donor in a cohort sampled during active COVID-19. CDR3s include the opening cysteine and the closing phenylalanine or tryptophan. The D gene is left open where the match is weak. Size is stated for part of the rows, as once, few or many counts, or as a class when the clone is expanded.

abundance	d_gene	v_gene	j_gene	CDR3nt	CDR3aa
few	TRBD1	TRBV11-3	TRBJ2-2	TGTGCCAGCAGCAAGACAGGGGGCATGGACACCGGGGAGCTGTTTTTT	CASSKTGGMDTGELFF
.	.	TRBV12-5	TRBJ2-2	TGTGCTAGTGGTGTGCAGGGTCTAACGAACACCGGGGAGCTGTTTTTT	CASGVQGLTNTGELFF
.	TRBD2	TRBV10-3	TRBJ2-5	TGTGCCATCAGTGGTAGCGGGGGGCCGGAGGAGACCCAGTACTTC	CAISGSGGPEETQYF
.	TRBD1	TRBV7-2	TRBJ1-5	TGTGCCAGCAGCTCACAGGGGGCATATCAGCCCCAGCATTTT	CASSSQGAYQPQHF
.	.	TRBV19	TRBJ1-3	TGTGCCAGTAGTATCGGGGTTACGGGAAACACCATATATTTT	CASSIGVTGNTIYF
.	TRBD1	TRBV5-4	TRBJ2-5	TGTGCCAGCAGTCCGACAGGGGGCTCGGTAGAGACCCAGTACTTC	CASSPTGGSVETQYF
.	.	TRBV19	TRBJ2-1	TGTGCCAGTAGTGCGACCTACGTCGGGGAGCAGTTCTTC	CASSATYVGEQFF
.	.	TRBV18	TRBJ2-2	TGTGCCAGCTCACCAACCCCCAGTTCCAACACCGGGGAGCTGTTTTTT	CASSPTPSSNTGELFF
.	TRBD1	TRBV24-1	TRBJ1-2	TGTGCCACCAGTGATAAAACTGCAGGGGGCGACGGTGGCTACACCTTC	CATSDKTAGGDGGYTF
.	TRBD1	TRBV18	TRBJ1-2	TGTGCCAGCTCACCGGAGCAGGGGGGCAACTATGGCTACACCTTC	CASSPEQGGNYGYTF
.	.	TRBV7-3	TRBJ2-3	TGTGCCAGCAGCTTAATGGGACATTACACAGATACGCAGTATTTT	CASSLMGHYTDTQYF
.	.	TRBV9	TRBJ2-5	TGTGCCAGCAGCGTAGGTCGAGGTGCGGGATCGGAGACCCAGTACTTC	CASSVGRGAGSETQYF
.	TRBD2	TRBV18	TRBJ2-1	TGTGCCAGCTCACCACCCAGCGGGGGGTTTGAGCAGTTCTTC	CASSPPSGGFEQFF
.	TRBD1	TRBV19	TRBJ1-4	TGTGCCACTTCCGGGACAGGAGATGAAAAACTGTTTTTT	CATSGTGDEKLFF
.	.	TRBV6-2/TRBV6-3	TRBJ1-1	TGTGCCAGCAGTTACTCGAAAGGACAAGGGGCTTTCTTT	CASSYSKGQGAFF
few	TRBD1	TRBV9	TRBJ1-1	TGTGCCAGCAGCGTAGGGCGGGGACAGGTGAACACTGAAGCTTTCTTT	CASSVGRGQVNTEAFF
.	TRBD1	TRBV18	TRBJ2-1	TGTGCCAGCTCACCTGGGACAGGGGACAATGAGCAGTTCTTC	CASSPGTGDNEQFF
.	.	TRBV5-8	TRBJ2-2	TGTGCCAGCAGCTTCGGACAGCTTAACACCGGGGAGCTGTTTTTT	CASSFGQLNTGELFF
.	TRBD2	TRBV14	TRBJ2-2	TGTGCCAGCAGCCGTGGGACTAGCCTTAACACCGGGGAGCTGTTTTTT	CASSRGTSLNTGELFF
.	.	TRBV2	TRBJ1-1	TGTGCCAGCATCATCTACGCGAACACTGAAGCTTTCTTT	CASIIYANTEAFF
.	.	TRBV24-1	TRBJ2-3	TGTGCCACCAACTCTCCCTTAACAGATACGCAGTATTTT	CATNSPLTDTQYF
.	TRBD2	TRBV30	TRBJ2-1	TGTGCCTGGAGCCCGGGACTAGTCTGGTATGAGCAGTTCTTC	CAWSPGLVWYEQFF
.	.	TRBV12-3/TRBV12-4	TRBJ2-5	TGTGCCAGCTCGAGGCTCCAAGAGACCCAGTACTTC	CASSRLQETQYF
.	TRBD1	TRBV5-6	TRBJ1-5	TGTGCCAGCAGCATGGGGTTTGGACAGGGGTCCCAGCCCCAGCATTTT	CASSMGFGQGSQPQHF
.	.	TRBV11-3	TRBJ1-1	TGTGCCAGCAGCTTAGAGGGGGGTACTGAAGCTTTCTTT	CASSLEGGTEAFF
.	TRBD2	TRBV29-1	TRBJ2-3	TGCAGCGTCGAGGGACTAGCGGGTGTCACAGATACGCAGTATTTT	CSVEGLAGVTDTQYF
once	TRBD1	TRBV5-1	TRBJ1-2	TGCGCCAGCAGCCCAACCGGGACAGGGAATGGCTACACCTTC	CASSPTGTGNGYTF
.	.	TRBV7-3	TRBJ2-1	TGTGCCAGCAGCTCAGGGACAACGGCGGGCAATGAGCAGTTCTTC	CASSSGTTAGNEQFF
.	.	TRBV4-1	TRBJ2-7	TGCGCCAGCAGCCAAGTCATCGACAGCTCCTACGAGCAGTACTTC	CASSQVIDSSYEQYF
.	.	TRBV5-1	TRBJ2-3	TGCGCCAGCAGCTTAGGAGGGAGTCGCACAGATACGCAGTATTTT	CASSLGGSRTDTQYF
.	TRBD2	TRBV11-2	TRBJ2-3	TGTGCCAGCAGCTCCAGCGGGAGGAGCACAGATACGCAGTATTTT	CASSSSGRSTDTQYF
.	.	TRBV19	TRBJ2-3	TGTGCCAGTAGTATAGACCGGGACTGGCAGAAGTATTTT	CASSIDRDWQKYF
.	.	TRBV19	TRBJ1-2	TGTGCCAGTAGTAAACAGGATCTCCTTGGCTACACCTTC	CASSKQDLLGYTF
.	TRBD1	TRBV18	TRBJ2-7	TGTGCCAGCTCACCACAAACAGGGGGGCAGGACGAGCAGTACTTC	CASSPQTGGQDEQYF
.	TRBD1	TRBV19	TRBJ1-2	TGTGCCAGTAGTACGACAGGGTATGGCTACACCTTC	CASSTTGYGYTF
once	TRBD2	TRBV11-3	TRBJ2-2	TGTGCCAGCAGCCCTAGCGGGAGGGCCAATTTTTTCTCCGGGGAGCTGTTTTTT	CASSPSGRANFFSGELFF
.	.	TRBV7-6	TRBJ2-7	TGTGCCAGCAGCCCCTCCGGGATTTGGAACGAGCAGTACTTC	CASSPSGIWNEQYF
.	TRBD2	TRBV2	TRBJ2-2	TGTGCCAGCACCCAAGCGGGAGTAGGGACCGGGGAGCTGTTTTTT	CASTQAGVGTGELFF
.	TRBD1	TRBV19	TRBJ2-5	TGTGCCAGTAGTACCCTGGGACAGGGGGCGCGAAAGGAGACCCAGTACTTC	CASSTLGQGARKETQYF
.	TRBD1	TRBV5-4	TRBJ2-1	TGTGCCAGCAGCCCTCCTGACAGGGCTCAGGGGATCTTC	CASSPPDRAQGIF
.	TRBD2	TRBV6-2/TRBV6-3	TRBJ2-1	TGTGCCAGCAGTTACTCGAGACTAGCGGAGTACAATGAGCAGTTCTTC	CASSYSRLAEYNEQFF
.	TRBD2	TRBV5-1	TRBJ2-5	TGCGCCAGCAGCTTGGCGGTGACTAGCGGGAGTAGAGAGACCCAGTACTTC	CASSLAVTSGSRETQYF
once	TRBD2	TRBV25-1	TRBJ2-3	TGTGCCAGCAGTGACCCCGGAGCGGGAGTGGTCGGGACAGATACGCAGTATTTT	CASSDPGAGVVGTDTQYF
.	TRBD2	TRBV3-1/TRBV3-2	TRBJ2-2	TGTGCCAGCAGCTTAGGGACTAGCGGGAGGTTTCGCACCGGGGAGCTGTTTTTT	CASSLGTSGRFRTGELFF
.	.	TRBV18	TRBJ1-2	TGTGCCAGCTCACCCAGCTCCCCCGGGCAGGGTAAGGACTATGGCTACACCTTC	CASSPSSPGQGKDYGYTF
.	.	TRBV6-6	TRBJ1-2	TGTGCCAGCAGTTACGCAGGGGTTGATTATGGCTACACCTTC	CASSYAGVDYGYTF
.	TRBD2	TRBV7-2	TRBJ2-7	TGTGCCAGCAGCTTAGATACTAGCGGGGGTTACGAGCAGTACTTC	CASSLDTSGGYEQYF
once	TRBD1	TRBV6-1	TRBJ1-2	TGTGCCAGCACACCGGCAGGGGGGTATGGCTACACCTTC	CASTPAGGYGYTF
.	TRBD1	TRBV19	TRBJ2-1	TGTGCCAGTAGGGGACAGGGTGGGTACAATGAGCAGTTCTTC	CASRGQGGYNEQFF
once	TRBD2	TRBV6-6	TRBJ2-2	TGTGCCAGCAGTTACTCAGCGGGAAGGACCGGGGAGCTGTTTTTT	CASSYSAGRTGELFF
.	TRBD1	TRBV2	TRBJ2-5	TGTGCCAGCTTTCCCGACAGGGGGCTCGAGACCCAGTACTTC	CASFPDRGLETQYF
.	TRBD2	TRBV5-6	TRBJ2-5	TGTGCCAGCAGCTCGCTCCGGACTAGCAGAAGCCAAGAGACCCAGTACTTC	CASSSLRTSRSQETQYF
.	.	TRBV5-1	TRBJ1-1	TGCGCCAGCAGTTCCCAGGGTGGCACTGAAGCTTTCTTT	CASSSQGGTEAFF
.	TRBD1	TRBV6-6	TRBJ1-4	TGTGCCAGCAGTTTCTCAGGGGGAAAGGCAAAACTGTTTTTT	CASSFSGGKAKLFF
.	.	TRBV23-1	TRBJ2-5	TGCGCCAGCAGTCAAGTGATGTACAGGGAACGTAACCAAGAGACCCAGTACTTC	CASSQVMYRERNQETQYF
.	TRBD1	TRBV7-3	TRBJ2-1	TGTGCCAGCAGCTCTGACAGGGGGCCCTACAATGAGCAGTTCTTC	CASSSDRGPYNEQFF
once	TRBD1	TRBV19	TRBJ1-2	TGTGCCAGTAGCACTCGCCAGGGGGTATATGGCTACACCTTC	CASSTRQGVYGYTF
few	.	TRBV2	TRBJ2-2	TGTGCCAGCAGTCCCCCCTCGAACACCGGGGAGCTGTTTTTT	CASSPPSNTGELFF
.	.	TRBV7-2	TRBJ1-6	TGTGCCAGCAGCTTAGGGGGTCGGCAGGGGAGTTCACCCCTCCACTTT	CASSLGGRQGSSPLHF
.	.	TRBV7-2	TRBJ1-5	TGTGCCAGCAGCTTAATAGGCACAGGGAGTTCAGGCCGGCAGCCCCAGCATTTT	CASSLIGTGSSGRQPQHF